This T cell receptor (beta chain) came from a study of cytomegalovirus exposure and HLA in healthy donors. CDR3 size: 17 residues. CDR1 SGHVS and CDR2 FQNEAQ come from the germline V gene. V lost 5 bases, J lost 4 bases, and 24 bases lay in between. This PCR relied on a set of 60 Vbeta primers and 13 Jbeta primers. Repertoires were generated with immunoSEQ multiplex PCR, while TCRdb's copy carries only in-frame clones and drops some. The sample shows some 200,000 clones, roughly an eighth of them seen only once. Remarks on this clone: The target antigen is unknown.

Study conclusions and caveats: HLA alleles were associated with fewer than 20,000 TCR beta sequences in a later analysis at 0.05 false discovery rate. DRB1 showed the most TCR associations and HLA-C the fewest in a later analysis, as rates varied by HLA locus. The listing of 150 to 200 TCR beta chains classed them as cytomegalovirus-associated.

The rearrangement links TRBV7-8 to TRBJ2-7; possible D gene TRBD1, 6 bases. The sequence came from a man in his fifties or sixties in good health and CMV-seropositive. Sample: PBMCs. The CDR3 here is CASSASQGQGKRYEQYF. The CDR3, as DNA: TGTGCCAGCAGCGCAAGCCAGGGGCAGGGTAAACGGTACGAGCAGTACTTC.